Described below is a single T cell receptor beta chain sequence and its context. The target of this receptor is not known. Within one base of it there is no much larger clone, and no base qualities were kept. Here V drops 4 bases and J drops 4 bases, and the junction holds 7 bases not matched to any gene. From cysteine to phenylalanine, the CDR3 is 15 amino acids long. Kept here is only the CDR3 DNA, which spans 45 bases and is read in frame from base 1. For CDR1 and CDR2, the germline V gene (reference sequence) lists SGHKS and YYEKEE. Patients with a history of autoimmune disease or receiving systemic immunosuppression were excluded from the trial. Peripheral blood for TCR sequencing was collected from all dose cohorts at baseline, on cycle 4 day 1, and on cycle 7 day 1. The samples were drawn from a first-in-human, open-label, multicenter phase I dose-escalation trial of ivuxolimab. Adults with locally advanced or metastatic melanoma, renal cell, hepatocellular, or head and neck squamous cell carcinoma were enrolled in the trial. Before TCR sequencing, CD4+ and CD8+ T cells were separately sorted from peripheral blood.

This sample is drawn from a study of OX40 agonist ivuxolimab in advanced cancers. A note on the overall study: Ivuxolimab was a fully human IgG2 agonistic monoclonal antibody targeting the costimulatory receptor OX40 (CD134). Intravenous ivuxolimab was administered to patients every 2 weeks at six dose levels: 0.01, 0.1, 0.3, 1.5, 3 and 10 mg/kg. Among the roughly 52 dose-escalation patients, around 20 had hepatocellular carcinoma, some 15 melanoma, 9 renal cell carcinoma and 9 head and neck cancer. In the dose-escalation cohort, more than 75% of patients were male, and the mean age was about 55 years, with a range of roughly 23 to 85. Prior anti-PD-1, anti-PD-L1 or anti-CTLA-4 therapy was permitted, and checkpoint inhibitors had been received by more than 35% of dose-escalation patients. Partial responses occurred in three dose-escalation patients: two with cutaneous melanoma and one with hepatocellular carcinoma. The purpose of peripheral TCRbeta sequencing was to test whether ivuxolimab changed TCR sequence diversity and led to clonal T-cell expansion. The monotherapy dose-escalation portion (N ≈ 50 patients) of the phase I ivuxolimab trial is reported in the paper.

Genomic DNA was isolated from the sorted cells so that the TCRbeta CDR3 region could be sequenced. TCRbeta CDR3 regions were sequenced using the immunoSEQ Assay. The table was pulled from immuneACCESS by TCRdb, which kept in-frame rearrangements only. Such tables lose some clones; where checked, under half of the loss comes from unresolved V genes, and the rest has no known cause. The sample table contains about 77,000 clones; only one count was recorded for around 85% of them. 2% to 2.5% of the sample belongs to the ten largest clones. The study at large found these results: Which antigens the clonally expanded peripheral T cells were specific for was not determined. Low levels of normalized T-cell clonal expansion were also seen in some patients who did not respond. At doses of 0.1 to 3.0 mg/kg, clonal expansion of both CD4+ and CD8+ blood T cells was observed from baseline to week 6. After ivuxolimab, more expanded clones were found on average in CD8+ T cells than in CD4+ T cells. Partial responders in the 0.1-3.0 mg/kg groups had among the lowest normalized peripheral clonal expansion, especially among CD8+ T cells.

The source of this sequence is an adult with an advanced solid tumor such as melanoma, head and neck, liver or kidney cancer. The sequence is built from TRBV5-5 and TRBJ1-4; 7 junctional bases match TRBD1. Source: CD4+ or CD8+ T cells sorted from blood, taken in a trial of the OX40 agonist ivuxolimab. The CDR3 loop reads CASSLSGQYNEKLFF. The bases read TGTGCCAGCAGCCTGTCGGGACAGTATAATGAAAAACTGTTTTTT.